Below, 32 T cell receptor beta chains from the same sample are listed, as sequenced in a study of blood T cell repertoires in COVID-19. Some clones are missing from TCRdb's copy, which holds only in-frame ones; the method was immunoSEQ multiplex PCR. The sample has approximately 78,000 clones; over 65% are singletons. Sequencing used peripheral blood. The source of these receptors is an elderly woman with acute or convalescent COVID-19.

The chain is built from TRBV7-9 and TRBJ1-2, with TRBD1 as a possible D gene (5 bases). The V end was cut by 5 bases, the J end by 5 bases, with 21 bases between. Germline V gene sequence: CDR1 SEHNR, CDR2 FQNEAQ (reference sequence). CDR3 length: 16 residues. Here the CDR3 reads CASSPQASRETYGYTF. CDR3 sequence (DNA): TGTGCCAGCAGCCCGCAGGCTTCCAGGGAAACTTATGGCTACACCTTC.

The V gene is TRBV19, the J gene TRBJ2-2; weak D call: TRBD2 (6 bases). Trimming cost V 0 bases and J 4 bases, with 6 bases left between them. Germline CDR1 is LNHDA and CDR2 is SQIVND (reference sequence). This CDR3 is 14 amino acids long. The CDR3 spells CASSIDGGTGELFF. The CDR3 bases are TGTGCCAGTAGTATAGACGGGGGCACCGGGGAGCTGTTTTTT.

The chain carries TRBV24-1 and TRBJ2-1, with TRBD1 as a possible D gene (5 bases). This CDR3 comprises 13 residues. Trimming pared 0 bases from V and 6 bases from J, leaving 5 bases between. CDR1 is KGHDR, CDR2 SFDVKD, per germline. DNA of the CDR3: TGTGCCACCAGTGATTTGGGGGCCAATGAGCAGTTCTTC. The encoded protein is CATSDLGANEQFF.

The chain carries TRBV25-1 and TRBJ2-1; 7 bases are shared with TRBD2. Germline V CDR1 and CDR2: MGHDK, SYGVNS. This CDR3 has 14 residues. The V segment lost 4 bases and the J segment 5 bases; nucleotides outside the gene matches: 5. CDR3 region: CASSVASGNNEQFF. The CDR3 region has the DNA TGTGCCAGCAGTGTAGCTAGCGGTAACAATGAGCAGTTCTTC.

The chain joins TRBV5-1 to TRBJ2-6; TRBD1 might be the D (5 bases). V was clipped by 4 bases and J by 3 bases, with 11 bases between them. From germline, CDR1 is SGHRS and CDR2 YFSETQ. The CDR3 spans 15 residues. CDR3 DNA sequence: TGCGCCAGCAGCACGCAAGGGGTTGGGGCCAACGTCCTGACTTTC. Encoded protein: CASSTQGVGANVLTF.

This rearrangement joins TRBV30 to TRBJ2-6; D gene uncertain. V gave up 7 bases and J gave up 2 bases, with 12 bases separating them. Germline values: CDR1 GTSNPN, CDR2 SVGIG (reference sequence). This CDR3 is 14 amino acids long. CDR3 amino acids: CASTVGAGANVLTF. DNA for the CDR3: TGTGCCTCGACCGTGGGCGCTGGGGCCAACGTCCTGACTTTC.

This clone was found a few times. V is TRBV19 and J is TRBJ2-2; 12 bases are shared with TRBD2. V lost 6 bases to trimming and J lost 8 bases; unmatched junction nucleotides: 10. Germline CDR1 is LNHDA and CDR2 is SQIVND (reference sequence). The CDR3 consists of 16 residues. CDR3 region: CASSLTSGRFMGELFF. The CDR3 nucleotides read TGTGCCAGTAGCCTGACTAGCGGGAGATTTATGGGGGAGCTGTTTTTT.

This sequence joins TRBV6-4 and TRBJ2-2; D uncertain. This CDR3 comprises 15 residues. Germline loops: CDR1 MRHNA, CDR2 SNTAGT. With 4 bases removed from V and 4 bases from J, the gap between germline ends came to 13 bases. CDR3 DNA sequence: TGTGCCAGCAGTGTTGAGGAAACGGGCACCGGGGAGCTGTTTTTT. Translated: CASSVEETGTGELFF.

V usage is TRBV19 and J usage is TRBJ2-1; 9 nucleotides match TRBD2. This CDR3 is built from 15 residues. V shed 7 bases, J shed 2 bases, and the junction held 6 bases outside the gene matches. CDR1 and CDR2 (germline): LNHDA, SQIVND (reference sequence). CDR3 nucleotides: TGTGCCAGTACCGCAATAGCGGGAGCCTACAATGAGCAGTTCTTC. Residues: CASTAIAGAYNEQFF.

The chain combines TRBV7-9 with TRBJ2-5; 12 nucleotides align to TRBD2. This CDR3 has 15 amino acids. J gave up 4 bases and V 0 bases, and 0 bases lay outside the gene matches. Germline-derived CDR1 and CDR2 are SEHNR and FQNEAQ (reference sequence). The CDR3 bases are TGTGCCAGCAGCTTAGCGACTAGCGGGAGAGAGACCCAGTACTTC. This encodes CASSLATSGRETQYF.

V usage is TRBV7-6 and J usage is TRBJ1-5, with a weak D call TRBD1 (5 bases). Germline CDR1 SGHVS, CDR2 FNYEAQ. Trimming took 1 base from V and 2 from J, leaving 12 bases between them. The CDR3 covers 16 residues. The CDR3 reads CASSLGGDVRNQPQHF. Here the CDR3 DNA reads TGTGCCAGCAGCTTAGGGGGGGACGTACGCAATCAGCCCCAGCATTTT.

The V and J genes are TRBV7-3 and TRBJ1-1; D remains unclear. V lost 5 bases, J lost 1 base, and 11 bases lay in between. Germline V gene sequence: CDR1 SGHTA, CDR2 FQGTGA. The CDR3 length is 14 residues. CDR3: CASSLDSGNTEAFF. DNA of the CDR3: TGTGCCAGCAGCCTTGACTCGGGGAACACTGAAGCTTTCTTT.

This clone was detected once. The CDR3 protein is CASSPSQTQNTEAFF. CDR3 DNA: TGTGCCAGCTCTCCGAGCCAAACCCAGAACACTGAAGCTTTCTTT. The chain links TRBV18 to TRBJ1-1; D uncertain. The germline V gene has CDR1 KGHSH and CDR2 LQKENI. This CDR3 comprises 15 residues. V lost 6 bases to trimming and J lost 1 base, with 15 bases between them.

This clone came up a few times. The chain has TRBV19 and TRBJ1-2; D is possibly TRBD1 (6 bases). The germline V and J ends were trimmed by 3 bases and 4 bases, with 12 bases remaining between them. The CDR3 is made up of 14 amino acids. In germline, CDR1 is LNHDA, CDR2 SQIVND (reference sequence). In DNA, the CDR3 is TGTGCCAGTAGTATCGCCGGGACAATCTATGGCTACACCTTC. As protein: CASSIAGTIYGYTF. The variable domain in full, with the rest retrieved from reference TRBV19 and TRBJ1-2, is DGGITQSPKYLFRKEGQNVTLSCEQNLNHDAMYWYRQDPGQGLRLIYYSQIVNDFQKGDIAEGYSVSREKKESFPLTVTSAQKNPTAFYLCASSIAGTIYGYTFGSGTRLTVV.

The chain employs TRBV2 and TRBJ1-5; 7 nucleotides agree with TRBD1. Germline V CDR1 and CDR2: SNHLY, FYNNEI. J was trimmed by 9 bases and V by 3 bases; bases with no gene match: 11. The CDR3 extends over 15 amino acids. The CDR3 region has the DNA TGTGCCAGCAGTGATGGGAGCAGGGGGATGAGGCCCCAGCATTTT. Translated: CASSDGSRGMRPQHF.

The V and J genes are TRBV6-5 and TRBJ2-1; 7 nucleotides align to TRBD1. This CDR3 is 15 amino acids long. The trim removed 9 bases at V and 6 bases at J, leaving 14 bases unmatched. CDR1 and CDR2 (germline): MNHEY, SVGAGI. The CDR3, as DNA: TGTGCCAGTGGCAGGGGCCAGGGGGTGGGCAATGAGCAGTTCTTC. Translated: CASGRGQGVGNEQFF.

The chain has TRBV11-3 and TRBJ2-3, with D possibly matching TRBD1 (7 bases). With 2 bases removed from V and 0 bases from J, the gap between germline ends came to 18 bases. Germline CDR1 is SGHNT and CDR2 is YENEEA. CDR3 length equals 18 residues. CDR3 region: CASSLTWRDRASTDTQYF. The CDR3 region has the DNA TGTGCCAGCAGCTTAACATGGCGGGACAGAGCTAGCACAGATACGCAGTATTTT.

This chain links TRBV10-3 with TRBJ1-1; D remains unclear. Germline CDR1 and CDR2: ENHRY and SYGVKD. There are 15 residues in the CDR3. V was cut by 0 bases and J by 0 bases, with 8 bases left in between. This CDR3 is CAISESRGMNTEAFF. CDR3 DNA sequence: TGTGCCATCAGTGAGTCTCGGGGAATGAACACTGAAGCTTTCTTT.

The chain links TRBV10-1 to TRBJ2-3; 12 bases match TRBD2. The CDR3 is 18 amino acids. With V trimmed by 3 bases and J by 0 bases, 7 bases remained unmatched. The germline CDR1 and CDR2 sequences are WNHNN and SYGVQD (reference sequence). In DNA, the CDR3 is TGCGCCAGCAGTGAAGTGTCTAGCGGGAGGGCCAGCACAGATACGCAGTATTTT. This encodes CASSEVSSGRASTDTQYF.

The table lists this clone with a few counts. CDR3 region: CASSSQGFGGNQPQHF. The CDR3 nucleotides read TGTGCCAGCAGCTCACAGGGGTTTGGAGGCAATCAGCCCCAGCATTTT. This sequence joins TRBV6-2 or TRBV6-3 and TRBJ1-5; 7 bases map to TRBD1. Germline loops: CDR1 MNHEY, CDR2 SVGEGT. Unmatched junction bases numbered 10, after V lost 6 bases and J lost 2 bases. The length of the CDR3 is 16 residues.

This chain connects TRBV5-8 to TRBJ2-7; 7 bases align to TRBD1. Trimming took 3 bases from V and 3 from J; bases not matched to a gene: 9. CDR3 length: 15 residues. The germline V gene has CDR1 SGHTS and CDR2 YDEGEE. CDR3 in amino acids: CASSSEQGYVYEQYF. For the CDR3, the DNA is TGTGCCAGCAGCTCGGAACAGGGGTATGTCTACGAGCAGTACTTC.

The chain carries TRBV6-6 and TRBJ2-3, with D perhaps matching TRBD1 (6 bases). This CDR3 spans 14 amino acids. With 0 bases removed from V and 7 bases from J, the gap between germline ends came to 11 bases. CDR1 MNHNY and CDR2 SVGAGI come from the germline V gene (reference sequence). CDR3 sequence reads: CASSYSLGQNTQYF. CDR3 bases: TGTGCCAGCAGTTACTCCCTGGGACAAAATACGCAGTATTTT.

The CDR3 DNA follows: TGTGCCAGCAGTGTCCTAGCGGGAGGGCCCGATACGCAGTATTTT. This sequence encodes CASSVLAGGPDTQYF. The rearrangement links TRBV6-4 to TRBJ2-3; 12 bases line up with TRBD2. The CDR3 has 15 residues. Per germline, CDR1 MRHNA and CDR2 SNTAGT. Trimming took 4 bases from V and 6 from J; bases not matched to a gene: 5.

The chain has TRBV7-9 and TRBJ1-2, with 8 bases lining up with TRBD1. The CDR3 sequence is 13 residues long. Trimming removed 3 bases from V and 4 bases from J; junction bases left unmatched: 1. Germline V gene lookup returns CDR1 SEHNR and CDR2 FQNEAQ (reference sequence). The CDR3 spells CASSLGTGYGYTF. The CDR3 region has the DNA TGTGCCAGCAGCTTGGGGACAGGCTATGGCTACACCTTC.

This chain uses TRBV29-1 with TRBJ1-2; no firm D call. Trimming pared 0 bases from V and 3 bases from J, leaving 8 bases between. The CDR3 runs 13 residues. CDR1 is SQVTM and CDR2 is ANQGSEA in the germline V gene. CDR3 region: CSVEDSEHYGYTF. The CDR3, as DNA: TGCAGCGTTGAAGATTCAGAACACTATGGCTACACCTTC.

The chain recombines TRBV9 with TRBJ2-3; D call uncertain. V was cut by 1 base and J by 6 bases, with 18 bases left in between. Germline assignment: CDR1 SGDLS and CDR2 YYNGEE. The CDR3 spans 16 residues. The CDR3, as DNA: TGTGCCAGCAGCGTATCTAACCGCCTAGGATATGATACGCAGTATTTT. As protein: CASSVSNRLGYDTQYF.

This rearrangement joins TRBV6-4 to TRBJ1-2, with D maybe TRBD1 (5 bases). The length of the CDR3 is 13 residues. CDR1 and CDR2 from the germline V gene are MRHNA and SNTAGT. V dropped 4 bases and J dropped 0 bases, with 6 bases sitting between them. The CDR3 nucleotides read TGTGCCAGCAGTGCAGGGACTAACTATGGCTACACCTTC. Translated, it gives CASSAGTNYGYTF.

The chain links TRBV7-9 to TRBJ1-1, with a tentative D call TRBD1 (6 bases). The CDR3 is 15 amino acids. V lost 2 bases to trimming and J lost 3 bases, with 13 bases between them. Germline V lookup: CDR1 SEHNR, CDR2 FQNEAQ (reference sequence). As DNA, the CDR3 is TGTGCCAGCAGCTTACTCAGGGGCGCTTACACTGAAGCTTTCTTT. Protein sequence: CASSLLRGAYTEAFF.

The chain carries TRBV7-8 and TRBJ2-7; tentative D call: TRBD2 (6 bases). V was trimmed by 1 base and J by 2 bases, leaving 18 bases between them. The CDR3 is 17 residues long. CDR1 SGHVS and CDR2 FQNEAQ come from the germline V gene. The chain's CDR3 is CASSLGGGASPTYEQYF. The DNA of the CDR3 is TGTGCCAGCAGCTTAGGCGGCGGGGCGTCACCCACCTACGAGCAGTACTTC.

The V call is TRBV24-1, the J call TRBJ2-2; weak D call: TRBD1 (6 bases). Trimming removed 8 bases at V and 3 bases at J, with 18 bases between. Germline V gene data show CDR1 as KGHDR and CDR2 as SFDVKD. The CDR3 contains 16 residues. CDR3 protein: CATIGQTVPYTGELFF. For the CDR3, the DNA is TGTGCCACCATTGGACAGACCGTACCTTACACCGGGGAGCTGTTTTTT.

The chain uses TRBV14 and TRBJ2-5; no clear D gene. Trimming pared 1 base from V and 13 bases from J, leaving 13 bases between. CDR1 and CDR2 (germline): SGHDN, FVKESK. This CDR3 has 12 amino acids. This CDR3 is CASSQADIGLYF. Written as DNA, the CDR3 is TGTGCCAGCAGCCAAGCCGACATCGGTCTGTACTTC.

This chain connects TRBV5-4 to TRBJ2-3; 8 bases line up with TRBD1. V lost 0 bases, J lost 5 bases, and 5 bases stayed unmatched. The CDR3 runs 15 residues. Germline loops: CDR1 SGHNT, CDR2 YYREEE (reference sequence). The CDR3 spells CASSLAGGSRDTQYF. Here the CDR3 DNA reads TGTGCCAGCAGCTTGGCAGGGGGCAGTCGAGATACGCAGTATTTT.